The entry below describes one T cell receptor beta chain. Germline V gene sequence: CDR1 SNHLY, CDR2 FYNNEI. There are 14 residues in the CDR3. Trimming left V 4 bases short and J 3 bases short, with 9 bases between. This record comes from a study of TIL therapy for anti-PD-1-resistant metastatic lung cancer. This was the immunoSEQ v3 assay. Sequencing depth was approximately 2 million read pairs for survey level, 5-6 million for deep. Sequencing was performed with immunoSEQ multiplex PCR; in TCRdb, only in-frame clones are kept and a portion is missing. Here the sample spans about 46,000 clones, 65% to 90% being singletons. Time point in this sample: pre-treatment sample, taken before nivolumab and TIL therapy.

The material sequenced was blood, taken at baseline. The genes are TRBV2 and TRBJ1-4, with D uncertain. The receptor was derived from a person aged 30 to 80 with non-small cell lung cancer. The CDR3 DNA follows: TGTGCCAGCAGTGGACTCTCCCCTAATGAAAAACTGTTTTTT. This translates into CASSGLSPNEKLFF.